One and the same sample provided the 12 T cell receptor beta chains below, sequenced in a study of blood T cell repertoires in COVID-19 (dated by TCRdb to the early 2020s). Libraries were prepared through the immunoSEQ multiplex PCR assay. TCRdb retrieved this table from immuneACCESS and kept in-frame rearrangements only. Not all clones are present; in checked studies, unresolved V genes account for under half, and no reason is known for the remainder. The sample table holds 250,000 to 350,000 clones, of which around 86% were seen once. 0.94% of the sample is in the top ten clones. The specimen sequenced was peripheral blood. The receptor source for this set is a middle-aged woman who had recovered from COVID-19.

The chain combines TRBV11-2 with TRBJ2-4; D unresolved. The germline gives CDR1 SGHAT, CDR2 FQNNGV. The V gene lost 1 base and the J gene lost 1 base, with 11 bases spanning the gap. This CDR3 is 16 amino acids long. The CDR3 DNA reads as TGTGCCAGCAGCTTAGCGCCAGGTTTGGCCAAAAACATTCAGTACTTC. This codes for CASSLAPGLAKNIQYF.

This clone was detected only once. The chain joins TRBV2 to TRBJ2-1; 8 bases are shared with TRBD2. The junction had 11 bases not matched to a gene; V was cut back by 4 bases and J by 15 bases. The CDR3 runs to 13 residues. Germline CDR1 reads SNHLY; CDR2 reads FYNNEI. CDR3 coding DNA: TGTGCCAGCAGTGGCCAGACTAGCGACTTTTTGTTCTTC. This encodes CASSGQTSDFLFF.

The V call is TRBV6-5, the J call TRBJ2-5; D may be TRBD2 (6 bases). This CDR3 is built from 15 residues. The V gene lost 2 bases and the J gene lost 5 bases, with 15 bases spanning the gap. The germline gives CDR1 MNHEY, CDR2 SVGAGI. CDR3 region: CASSYGKLGGETQYF. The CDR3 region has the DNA TGTGCCAGCAGTTACGGGAAACTGGGGGGTGAGACCCAGTACTTC.

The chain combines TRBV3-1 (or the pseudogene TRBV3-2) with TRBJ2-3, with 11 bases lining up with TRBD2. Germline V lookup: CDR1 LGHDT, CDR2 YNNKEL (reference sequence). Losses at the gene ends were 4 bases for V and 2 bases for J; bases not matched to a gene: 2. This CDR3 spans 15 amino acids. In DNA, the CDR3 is TGTGCCAGCAGCCGACTAGCGGGAAACACAGATACGCAGTATTTT. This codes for CASSRLAGNTDTQYF.

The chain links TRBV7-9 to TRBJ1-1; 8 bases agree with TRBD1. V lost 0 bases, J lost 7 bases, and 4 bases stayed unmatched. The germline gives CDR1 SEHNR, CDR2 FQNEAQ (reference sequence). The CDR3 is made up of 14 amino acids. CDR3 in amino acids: CASSLAQGADEAFF. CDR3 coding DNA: TGTGCCAGCAGCTTAGCGCAGGGGGCTGATGAAGCTTTCTTT.

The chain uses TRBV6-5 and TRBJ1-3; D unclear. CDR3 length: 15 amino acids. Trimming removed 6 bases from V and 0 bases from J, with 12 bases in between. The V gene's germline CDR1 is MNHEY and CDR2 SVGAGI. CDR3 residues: CASRLDIYSGNTIYF. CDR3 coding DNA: TGTGCCAGCAGACTCGACATTTACTCTGGAAACACCATATATTTT.

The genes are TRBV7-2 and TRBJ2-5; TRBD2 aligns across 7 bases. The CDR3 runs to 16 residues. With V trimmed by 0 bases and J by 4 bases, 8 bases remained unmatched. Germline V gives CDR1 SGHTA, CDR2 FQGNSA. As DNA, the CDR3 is TGTGCCAGCAGCTTAGCCTATCGGACTAGAGGAGAGACCCAGTACTTC. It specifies CASSLAYRTRGETQYF. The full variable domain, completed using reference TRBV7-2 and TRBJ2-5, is GAGVSQSPSNKVTEKGKDVELRCDPISGHTALYWYRQSLGQGLEFLIYFQGNSAPDKSGLPSDRFSAERTGGSVSTLTIQRTQQEDSAVYLCASSLAYRTRGETQYFGPGTRLLVL.

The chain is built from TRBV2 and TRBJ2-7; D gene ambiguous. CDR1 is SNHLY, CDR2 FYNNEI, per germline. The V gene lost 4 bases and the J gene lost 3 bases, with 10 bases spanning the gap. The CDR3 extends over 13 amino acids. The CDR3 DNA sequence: TGTGCCAGCAGTGGCCGGGTTTTCTACGAGCAGTACTTC. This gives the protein CASSGRVFYEQYF.

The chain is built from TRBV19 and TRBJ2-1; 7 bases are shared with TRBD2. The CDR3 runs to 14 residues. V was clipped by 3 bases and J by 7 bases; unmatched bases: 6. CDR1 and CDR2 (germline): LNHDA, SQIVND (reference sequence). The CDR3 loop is CASSIRTSWNEQFF. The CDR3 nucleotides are TGTGCCAGTAGTATTCGGACTAGTTGGAATGAGCAGTTCTTC.

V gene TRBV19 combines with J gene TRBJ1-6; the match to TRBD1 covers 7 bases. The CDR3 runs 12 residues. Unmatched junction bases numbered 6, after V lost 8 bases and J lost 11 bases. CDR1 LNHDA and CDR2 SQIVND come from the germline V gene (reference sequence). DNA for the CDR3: TGTGCCAGTTCCCCCGGGACAGCACCCCTCCACTTT. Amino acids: CASSPGTAPLHF.

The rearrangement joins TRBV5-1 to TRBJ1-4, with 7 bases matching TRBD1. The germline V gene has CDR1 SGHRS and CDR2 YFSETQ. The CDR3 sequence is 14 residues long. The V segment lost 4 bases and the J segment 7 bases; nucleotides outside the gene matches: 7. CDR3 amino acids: CASSRDRVAEKLFF. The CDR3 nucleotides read TGCGCCAGCAGCAGAGACAGGGTTGCTGAAAAACTGTTTTTT.

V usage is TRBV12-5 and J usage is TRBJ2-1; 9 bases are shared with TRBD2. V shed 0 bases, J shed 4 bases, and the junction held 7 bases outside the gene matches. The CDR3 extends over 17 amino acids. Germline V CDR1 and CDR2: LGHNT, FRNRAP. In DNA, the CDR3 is TGTGCTAGTGGTTTGGTACGCGGACTAGCGACTTACAATGAGCAGTTCTTC. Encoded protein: CASGLVRGLATYNEQFF. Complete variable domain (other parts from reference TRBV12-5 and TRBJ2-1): DARVTQTPRHKVTEMGQEVTMRCQPILGHNTVFWYRQTMMQGLELLAYFRNRAPLDDSGMPKDRFSAEMPDATLATLKIQPSEPRDSAVYFCASGLVRGLATYNEQFFGPGTRLTVL.